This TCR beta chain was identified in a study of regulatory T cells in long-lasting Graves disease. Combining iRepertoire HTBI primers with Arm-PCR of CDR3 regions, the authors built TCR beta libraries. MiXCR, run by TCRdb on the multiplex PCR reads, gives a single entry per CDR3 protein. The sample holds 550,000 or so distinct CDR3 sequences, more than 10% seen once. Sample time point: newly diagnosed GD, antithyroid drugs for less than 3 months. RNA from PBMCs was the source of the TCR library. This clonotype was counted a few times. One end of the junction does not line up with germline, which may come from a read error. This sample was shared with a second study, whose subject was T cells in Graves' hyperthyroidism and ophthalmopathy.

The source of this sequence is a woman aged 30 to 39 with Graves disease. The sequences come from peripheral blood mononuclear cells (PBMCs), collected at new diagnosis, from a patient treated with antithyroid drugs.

In DNA form, the CDR3 reads TGCGCCAGCGGCTTACTACAGGGAGGCCGGGAGCTGTTTTTT. As protein: CASGLLQGGRELFF. V usage is TRBV5-1 and J usage is TRBJ2-2; D is tentatively TRBD1 or TRBD2 (6 bases each). Germline V lookup: CDR1 SGHRS, CDR2 YFSETQ. The CDR3 is 14 amino acids.